The entry below gives a single T cell receptor beta chain sequence along with its context. Its matching antigen is unknown. Clones were read by immunoSEQ multiplex PCR, and TCRdb kept only the in-frame ones, dropping some. This repertoire shows 120,000 to 150,000 clones, under 95% found once; its top ten account for approximately 2.9%. The sample comes from a study of T cell responses to AZD1222 COVID-19 vaccine. Findings and limits, study-wide: The repertoires were collected only after the peak T cell response.

This receptor was obtained from an adult in good health. The sample consisted of peripheral blood, taken on day 0 of MenACWY control vaccination.

In DNA form, the CDR3 reads TGTGCCAGCAGCAGGCCTTTGGTGCGGGACACTGAAGCTTTCTTT. It encodes CASSRPLVRDTEAFF. The chain has TRBV14 and TRBJ1-1; D remains unclear. This CDR3 contains 15 residues. CDR1 is SGHDN and CDR2 is FVKESK in the germline V gene. V dropped 5 bases and J dropped 3 bases, with 16 bases sitting between them.